The 30 T cell receptor beta chains presented below share a single source sample, sequenced in a study of shared clonotypes between healthy human individuals. Libraries were prepared by immunoSEQ multiplex PCR; TCRdb keeps only in-frame clonotypes and omits some of them. This table holds about a million clones, 75% found once. The sequencing sample was made of memory CD4+ T cells sorted from blood. As to subset: CD45RA-negative fraction. These receptors originate from a man younger than 30 in good health.

J is TRBJ1-1 and V is TRBV28; 9 nucleotides agree with TRBD1. The CDR3 is 13 residues long. With V trimmed by 7 bases and J by 9 bases, 9 bases remained unmatched. Germline V gives CDR1 MDHEN, CDR2 SYDVKM. The CDR3 DNA reads TGTGCCAGCACCATTGACGGGACAGGGAAAGCTTTCTTT. Translating it yields CASTIDGTGKAFF.

The chain recombines TRBV7-2 with TRBJ2-7, with D possibly matching TRBD1 (6 bases). The CDR3 totals 14 residues. Between the trimmed V and J ends, which lost 7 bases and 4 bases, there was a span of 17 bases. Germline CDR1 SGHTA, CDR2 FQGNSA. In DNA, the CDR3 is TGTGCCAGCAACCCTCGACAGGATTATTACGAGCAGTACTTC. This translates into CASNPRQDYYEQYF.

This chain uses TRBV29-1 with TRBJ2-7, with TRBD2 identical over 8 bases. Trimming cost V 6 bases and J 2 bases; bases outside gene matches: 12. The CDR3 is 15 residues long. Germline-derived CDR1 and CDR2 are SQVTM and ANQGSEA. This chain's CDR3 is CSVRPSGRPTYEQYF. Written as DNA, the CDR3 is TGCAGCGTGCGTCCGAGCGGGAGACCTACCTACGAGCAGTACTTC.

This rearrangement joins TRBV18 to TRBJ2-1, with D tentatively TRBD1 (5 bases). Germline-derived CDR1 and CDR2 are KGHSH and LQKENI. The germline V and J ends were trimmed by 1 base and 5 bases, with 9 bases remaining between them. The CDR3 extends over 14 amino acids. CDR3 in DNA: TGTGCCAGCTCACCACTGACAGTGAACAATGAGCAGTTCTTC. Translation: CASSPLTVNNEQFF.

The chain combines TRBV15 with TRBJ2-3; D ambiguous. This CDR3 contains 12 residues. Trimming stripped 0 bases from V and 7 bases from J, with 5 bases between. Germline CDR1 is LNHNV and CDR2 is YYDKDF (reference sequence). In DNA, the CDR3 is TGTGCCACCAGCAGAGATGAATATACGCAGTATTTT. It is translated as CATSRDEYTQYF.

The V and J genes are TRBV30 and TRBJ2-3, with D tentatively TRBD2 (5 bases). The ends were cut back, 2 bases at V and 3 bases at J, with 15 bases in the middle. The CDR3 loop spans 15 amino acids. The germline CDR1 and CDR2 sequences are GTSNPN and SVGIG (reference sequence). The CDR3 DNA follows: TGTGCCTGGAGTCCCGGGAACGTTCAGACAGATACGCAGTATTTT. Its translation is CAWSPGNVQTDTQYF.

With regard to this clone: A much more abundant neighbour one base away suggests this may be a read error. The V and J genes are TRBV4-1 and TRBJ2-7, with 9 bases lining up with TRBD1. The CDR3 has 14 residues. Germline V CDR1 and CDR2: MGHRA, YSYEKL. The CDR3 here is CAGSPDRGNNEQYF. The CDR3 nucleotides read TGCGCCGGCAGCCCCGACAGGGGGAACAACGAGCAGTACTTC.

J is TRBJ2-1 and V is TRBV10-1; 7 nucleotides line up with TRBD2. The CDR3 runs to 16 residues. With 0 bases clipped from V and 5 bases from J, the junction kept 7 bases outside the gene matches. Germline CDR1 WNHNN, CDR2 SYGVQD (reference sequence). The CDR3 nucleotides are TGCGCCAGCAGTGAGTCGGAGGGACTAAACAACAATGAGCAGTTCTTC. Translation gives CASSESEGLNNNEQFF.

In regard to this clone: This same CDR3 is encoded by further DNA sequences in the sample. V is TRBV9 and J is TRBJ1-2; weak D call: TRBD1 (6 bases). Germline V gene lookup returns CDR1 SGDLS and CDR2 YYNGEE. The V gene lost 3 bases and the J gene lost 5 bases, with 11 bases spanning the gap. There are 13 residues in the CDR3. CDR3 in DNA: TGTGCCAGCAGCGCCAGGGGAGGGTATGGCTACACCTTC. Translation: CASSARGGYGYTF.

The genes are TRBV19 and TRBJ2-3; 10 bases are a match to TRBD2. The V gene end was trimmed by 8 bases and the J gene end by 2 bases; junction bases not matched to a gene: 13. This CDR3 comprises 17 residues. From germline, CDR1 is LNHDA and CDR2 SQIVND (reference sequence). The CDR3 DNA is TGTGCCAGTGCCTCTAGCGGGGGACGACAATTCACAGATACGCAGTATTTT. It specifies CASASSGGRQFTDTQYF.

This clone was counted once. The chain is built from TRBV7-2 and TRBJ2-6, with 9 positions matching TRBD1. Germline V CDR1 and CDR2: SGHTA, FQGNSA. V trimming: 5 bases; J trimming: 4 bases; junction bases outside the gene matches: 12. The CDR3 has 18 amino acids. CDR3 amino acids: CASSPERTGAGGANVLTF. The CDR3 coding sequence is TGTGCCAGCAGCCCAGAAAGGACAGGGGCGGGAGGGGCCAACGTCCTGACTTTC.

The rearrangement links TRBV29-1 to TRBJ2-3, with 8 bases fitting TRBD1. With V trimmed by 7 bases and J by 2 bases, 14 bases remained unmatched. The CDR3 is 16 residues long. Germline V gene data show CDR1 as SQVTM and CDR2 as ANQGSEA. The CDR3 spells CSAVGTGRRVTDTQYF. DNA for the CDR3: TGCAGCGCTGTGGGGACAGGAAGGAGGGTCACAGATACGCAGTATTTT.

The chain is built from TRBV7-9 and TRBJ2-1; no reliable D call. Germline V gives CDR1 SEHNR, CDR2 FQNEAQ (reference sequence). This CDR3 region has 15 residues. V dropped 1 base and J dropped 2 bases, with 9 bases sitting between them. CDR3 loop: CASSLEGFPYNEQFF. The CDR3 nucleotides read TGTGCCAGCAGCTTAGAGGGCTTTCCCTACAATGAGCAGTTCTTC.

This clone was counted between two and nine times. This rearrangement joins TRBV4-1 to TRBJ1-6, with 8 bases fitting TRBD1. In germline, CDR1 is MGHRA, CDR2 YSYEKL. This CDR3 spans 16 amino acids. V was clipped by 3 bases and J by 7 bases; unmatched bases: 8. The CDR3 region is CASSQAGQGVNSPLHF. The CDR3 DNA is TGCGCCAGCAGCCAGGCCGGACAGGGTGTGAATTCACCCCTCCACTTT.

The V call is TRBV11-2, the J call TRBJ1-1, with D perhaps TRBD1 (5 bases). V shed 2 bases and J shed 1 base, with 11 bases lying between them. The CDR3 covers 15 residues. Per germline, CDR1 SGHAT and CDR2 FQNNGV. The CDR3 is CASSLSGRANTEAFF. CDR3 nucleotide sequence: TGTGCCAGCAGCTTATCAGGGAGGGCGAACACTGAAGCTTTCTTT.

A few counts support this clone. The chain is built from TRBV6-5 and TRBJ2-3; 7 bases line up with TRBD1. In germline, CDR1 is MNHEY, CDR2 SVGAGI. The ends lost 6 bases at V and 4 bases at J; junction bases unmatched: 10. There are 15 residues in the CDR3. CDR3 in amino acids: CASSRQGTRADTQYF. The CDR3 region has the DNA TGTGCCAGCAGCCGACAGGGAACGAGGGCAGATACGCAGTATTTT.

The V gene is TRBV11-3, the J gene TRBJ2-1; 12 bases fit TRBD1. V was pared by 3 bases and J by 0 bases, with 12 bases of the junction left unmatched. The CDR3 sequence is 20 residues long. CDR1 and CDR2 (germline): SGHNT, YENEEA. The CDR3 spells CASSFEGQGAPRSSYNEQFF. Written as DNA, the CDR3 is TGTGCCAGCAGCTTCGAGGGACAGGGGGCTCCCAGGAGCTCCTACAATGAGCAGTTCTTC. The complete variable domain, with remaining parts taken from reference TRBV11-3 and TRBJ2-1, reads EAGVVQSPRYKIIEKKQPVAFWCNPISGHNTLYWYLQNLGQGPELLIRYENEEAVDDSQLPKDRFSAERLKGVDSTLKIQPAELGDSAVYLCASSFEGQGAPRSSYNEQFFGPGTRLTVL.

Comments on this clone: A much larger clone lies one base from this, so it may be a read error. This sample also contains other DNA sequences that code for the same CDR3. The DNA of the CDR3 is TGTGCCAGCAGCTTGGGGGTGAATTCACCCCTCCACTTT. Residues: CASSLGVNSPLHF. The chain uses TRBV5-6 and TRBJ1-6; D remains ambiguous. Trimming took off 0 bases at V and 7 bases at J, with 5 bases between the two ends. The CDR3 consists of 13 residues. In germline, CDR1 is SGHDT, CDR2 YYEEEE.

The chain is built from TRBV5-1 and TRBJ2-3; either TRBD1 or TRBD2 may supply D (5 bases each). The CDR3 runs 16 residues. V dropped 0 bases and J dropped 2 bases, with 13 bases sitting between them. CDR1 and CDR2 from the germline V gene are SGHRS and YFSETQ. The CDR3 is CASSLGSGLFTDTQYF. The DNA for the CDR3 is TGCGCCAGCAGCTTGGGATCGGGGCTCTTCACAGATACGCAGTATTTT.

V usage is TRBV4-1 and J usage is TRBJ2-1; 14 bases are shared with TRBD2. Germline assignment: CDR1 MGHRA and CDR2 YSYEKL. This CDR3 region has 15 residues. J lost 4 bases, V lost 8 bases, and 4 bases had no gene match. CDR3 in amino acids: CASRTSGGLYNEQFF. The DNA of the CDR3 is TGCGCCAGCCGGACTAGCGGGGGGTTGTACAATGAGCAGTTCTTC.

This clone was counted once. Other DNA sequences in the same sample also yield this CDR3. The chain links TRBV5-1 to TRBJ1-1, with 7 bases identical to TRBD1. The ends lost 1 base at V and 5 bases at J; junction bases unmatched: 2. CDR1 and CDR2 from the germline V gene are SGHRS and YFSETQ. This CDR3 comprises 13 residues. DNA of the CDR3: TGCGCCAGCAGCTTGCAGGGGGGGACTGAAGCTTTCTTT. Translated: CASSLQGGTEAFF.

The V and J genes are TRBV25-1 and TRBJ1-6, with unresolved D. The CDR3 is 14 amino acids. Germline values: CDR1 MGHDK, CDR2 SYGVNS. The V end was cut by 8 bases, the J end by 4 bases, with 12 bases between. The CDR3 bases are TGTGCCAGCGAAAAGGGTTTTTATAATTCACCCCTCCACTTT. It encodes CASEKGFYNSPLHF.

CDR3 region: CASSFQGATNEKLFF. CDR3 in DNA: TGTGCCAGCAGCTTTCAGGGCGCAACTAATGAAAAACTGTTTTTT. The V call is TRBV7-8, the J call TRBJ1-4; TRBD1 is a possible D gene (5 bases). V was pared by 3 bases and J by 0 bases, with 8 bases between. This CDR3 has 15 amino acids. Germline lookup yields CDR1 SGHVS and CDR2 FQNEAQ.

The V call is TRBV10-3, the J call TRBJ1-4, with D maybe TRBD1 (6 bases). Germline CDR1 reads ENHRY; CDR2 reads SYGVKD. V lost 10 bases, J lost 4 bases, and 16 bases lay in between. This CDR3 region has 14 residues. The CDR3 sequence: CATAGVGVNEKLFF. The CDR3 bases are TGTGCCACCGCAGGGGTGGGGGTTAATGAAAAACTGTTTTTT.

As DNA, the CDR3 is TGTGCCAGCAGCCCAGGGACTAGCGGGAAGGAGACCCAGTACTTC. Translating gives CASSPGTSGKETQYF. This chain joins TRBV11-2 and TRBJ2-5, with 13 bases fitting TRBD2. The CDR3 is made up of 15 amino acids. V was pared by 5 bases and J by 5 bases, with 5 bases of the junction left unmatched. The germline gives CDR1 SGHAT, CDR2 FQNNGV.

Remarks on this clone: Within the sample, other DNA sequences also encode this same CDR3. This chain joins TRBV6-1 and TRBJ1-1; maybe TRBD1 (5 bases). V was pared by 0 bases and J by 1 base, with 6 bases between. CDR1 and CDR2 from the germline V gene are MNHNS and SASEGT. CDR3 size: 14 residues. The DNA of the CDR3 is TGTGCCAGCAGTGAAGCGGGGGGGAACACTGAAGCTTTCTTT. It is translated as CASSEAGGNTEAFF.

The J gene is TRBJ1-2, the V gene TRBV9; D call uncertain. V lost 0 bases and J 10 bases, leaving 25 bases between the germline ends. CDR3 length equals 17 residues. Germline-derived CDR1 and CDR2 are SGDLS and YYNGEE. CDR3 nucleotides: TGTGCCAGCAGCGTAGTCGTACCGGGCAGAGACTATACCCTCTACACCTTC. Translating it yields CASSVVVPGRDYTLYTF.

CDR3 DNA: TGTGCCAGTAGTAGTAGGTTCGGTCGCATGAACACTGAAGCTTTCTTT. Its protein is CASSSRFGRMNTEAFF. The gene calls are TRBV19 and TRBJ1-1; no definite D call. V lost 4 bases and J lost 0, with 15 bases in between. Looked up from germline, CDR1 is LNHDA and CDR2 is SQIVND (reference sequence). The CDR3 has 16 residues.

This clone came up a few times. The rearrangement uses TRBV27 and TRBJ1-1; D might be TRBD1 (5 bases). The CDR3 covers 16 residues. Looked up from germline, CDR1 is MNHEY and CDR2 is SMNVEV (reference sequence). V was trimmed by 5 bases and J by 1 base, leaving 17 bases between them. The CDR3 here is CASSTLTVRGNTEAFF. The CDR3 DNA follows: TGTGCCAGCAGTACCTTGACGGTAAGGGGGAACACTGAAGCTTTCTTT.

This clone was counted between two and nine times. The genes are TRBV18 and TRBJ1-1; the D gene is possibly TRBD1 (6 bases). The CDR3 is made up of 15 amino acids. The V gene lost 4 bases and the J gene lost 1 base, with 13 bases spanning the gap. Germline V gives CDR1 KGHSH, CDR2 LQKENI. The CDR3 sequence is CASSQQGSSNTEAFF. The CDR3 DNA reads as TGTGCCAGCTCACAACAGGGAAGCTCGAACACTGAAGCTTTCTTT.